The entry below describes one T cell receptor beta chain. Its antigen is undetermined. The sample originates from a study of cytomegalovirus exposure and HLA in healthy donors. Overall study results and limits: What was likely a sequencing artifact was a cluster of highly shared sequence variants. TRBV6-2, TRBV6-3 and some other V segments were excluded as indistinguishable. Later analysis associated a missense DCLRE1C variant with TCR beta V- and J-gene trimming.

The CDR3 is 16 amino acids. The germline CDR1 and CDR2 sequences are SGHTA and FQGNSA. Trimming at V came to 0 bases and at J to 0 bases, leaving 2 bases not matched to a gene. Researchers ran the PCR with 60 Vbeta and 13 Jbeta primers. Data came from immunoSEQ multiplex PCR; TCRdb stores just in-frame clones and leaves some out. The data show about 160,000 clones, over 75% seen once. The sequence was collected from a woman in her forties or fifties in good health and CMV-seropositive. The rearrangement joins TRBV7-2 to TRBJ2-3, with 8 bases lining up with TRBD2. Sequences were obtained from PBMCs. As DNA, the CDR3 is TGTGCCAGCAGCTTAGCTGGGACTAGAAGCACAGATACGCAGTATTTT. Encoded protein: CASSLAGTRSTDTQYF.